This record looks at one T cell receptor (beta chain) sequence and its context. The target of this receptor is not known. No much larger clone is present one base from it, and per-base qualities are unavailable. The data derive from a study of shared clonotypes between healthy human individuals (dated by TCRdb to the early 2020s). For the study in its entirety: The cohort included three men and two women between 18 and 49 years of age. For each donor, three plates each were used for CD4 naive and CD4 memory, two plates were used for CD8 naive, and one plate was used for CD8 memory. The study deeply sequenced blood TCR repertoires of about five healthy adults to estimate repertoire size and the extent of clonotype sharing between individuals. Different laboratories and diverse techniques were used to prepare libraries and sequence TCR repertoires, to increase sequencing depth and limit assay-specific biases. Leukapheresis yielded between about 0.85 and 10 billion PBMCs per donor.

The CDR3 has 15 amino acids, counting the end cysteine and phenylalanine. Only CDR3 DNA remains: 45 bases, in frame from the first base. Sequences LNHDA (CDR1) and SQIVND (CDR2) are obtained from the germline V gene (reference sequence). V is pared back by 6 bases and J by 0 bases, with 13 bases lying between the germline termini. Healthy HIV-negative adults with no recently reported acute infections or vaccinations were included as donors. Every donor was a Caucasian adult living in Nashville, Tennessee, USA. CD4+ T cells were enriched by magnetic negative selection, after which naive cells were positively selected on CD45RA and the negative fraction was taken as the memory subset. After blood collection by leukapheresis, PBMCs were isolated using Ficoll-Histopaque density gradient centrifugation and then cryopreserved in the vapor phase of liquid nitrogen. Analytical flow cytometry was used to check the purity and quantity of each magnetically sorted T cell population. Genomic DNA was isolated from every sorted fraction and measured by UV absorbance on a Nanodrop 2000c.

What the work shows at the level of the full study, not this receptor alone: Because the study included a small number of donors, the genetic and exposure-history diversity represented was limited. Rarefaction of sorted-subset datasets indicated incomplete sequencing despite the large sequencing depth. Sampling was restricted to blood, and TCR repertoires in tissue are likely to differ from TCR repertoires in blood. Clonotypes shared by all four sorted-subset donors showed higher generation probabilities than non-shared clonotypes. About 5% of naive CD4, 3.5% of naive CD8, approximately 2.2% of memory CD4, and roughly 0.4% of memory CD8 clonotypes were shared across a few donors. Estimated clonotype richness was generally larger for naive than for memory subsets. Based on pairwise subsampling, the degree of clonotype sharing among donors was expected to be affected by sequencing depth.

Using the deep immunoSEQ assay, TCR CDR3 regions were amplified from genomic DNA by multiplex PCR. Genomic DNA extracted from each cell subset was distributed evenly over all wells of several immunoSEQ 96-well plates, and each plate served as one replicate. For sorted subsets, about 200 ng genomic DNA, equal to 30,000 or so T cell genomes, was loaded into each replicate PCR. Purified libraries were measured with a Qubit 3.0 fluorometer, size-checked on a Bioanalyzer 2100, and measured again with the KAPA Library Quantification kit. Each immunoSEQ 96-well plate was sequenced on its own single-read 150-cycle Illumina NextSeq 550 flow cell. The study's processing was this. Because only junctional sequences without quality scores were contained in the immunoSEQ output, filtering matching that applied to full-length reads could not be performed. Sequences were annotated with PyIR, a Python wrapper for IgBLAST v1.9, and V/J genes and CDR3 were assigned using IMGT germline references. Reads with weak V/J assignments (E-value above 1e-6), missing CDR3, stop codons, out-of-frame junctions, or ambiguous translated residues were removed. A V3J clonotype was defined by an identical inferred V gene, J gene, and CDR3 amino acid sequence. The percentage overlap between two repertoires was calculated by dividing the number of shared unique clonotypes by the size of the smaller repertoire. Repertoire richness was assessed with RTK rarefaction, the Chao1 estimator, and Recon v2.1 estimates of unobserved clonotypes. Generation probabilities were computed with OLGA for all TCRbeta clonotypes obtained by the gDNA method from several donors. The immuneACCESS repertoire file appears here via TCRdb, limited to in-frame rearrangements. These files lack a portion of the clones; in checked studies, under half of the deficit traces to unresolved V genes, and the cause of the others is not known. V and J calls and clone size are those listed in that table; D and trimming were worked out from the DNA. This sample is represented by some 2,500,000 clones; roughly 93% of them were singletons. Together, the top ten hold more than 0.35% of the sample.

Source material: naive CD4+ T cells from PBMCs. The sample's cell subset or site label, decoded: CD45RA+ positively selected. The chain uses TRBV19 and TRBJ2-3, with the D gene too uncertain to name. The receptor was derived from a man aged 18 to 30 in good health. Some clones in this sample may be carry-over from other donors' samples. Read as DNA, the sequence is TGTGCCAGTAGCGATTCCCCCAGGAGCACAGATACGCAGTATTTT. Protein translation: CASSDSPRSTDTQYF.